Below, 20 T cell receptor beta chains from the same sample are listed, as sequenced in a study of shared clonotypes between healthy human individuals. The naive CD8 fraction comprised CD45RO-negative cells positively selected for CCR7 and excluded terminally differentiated effector memory CD45RA+ cells. The protocol was immunoSEQ multiplex PCR, while the TCRdb copy is restricted to in-frame clones and leaves out a portion. The top ten hold more than 1.5% of the sample, which has some 2,100,000 clones, about 93% seen once. The sequencing input was naive CD8+ T cells from PBMCs. All receptors derive from a man between 18 and 29 years old in good health. Some clones in this sample may be carry-over from other donors' samples.

The chain couples TRBV5-5 to TRBJ2-7, with 12 bases aligning to TRBD2. V trimming: 5 bases; J trimming: 3 bases; junction bases outside the gene matches: 6. This CDR3 comprises 15 residues. Germline lookup yields CDR1 SGHKS and CDR2 YYEKEE (reference sequence). The CDR3 DNA reads TGTGCCAGCAGTTTCGGACTAGCGGGATTCTACGAGCAGTACTTC. Encoded protein: CASSFGLAGFYEQYF.

With regard to this clone: This may be a read error: a much more frequent sequence differs by one nucleotide. The sample holds other DNA sequences that translate to the same CDR3. The chain links TRBV7-8 to TRBJ2-7; D is ambiguous. Per germline, CDR1 SGHVS and CDR2 FQNEAQ. The CDR3 length is 11 residues. The V gene lost 3 bases and the J gene lost 3 bases, with 3 bases spanning the gap. The CDR3 here is CASSLSYEQYF. The CDR3 bases are TGTGCCAGCAGCTTGAGCTACGAGCAGTACTTC. Combining the CDR3 with reference TRBV7-8 and TRBJ2-7 gives the whole variable domain GAGVSQSPRYKVAKRGQDVALRCDPISGHVSLFWYQQALGQGPEFLTYFQNEAQLDKSGLPSDRFFAERPEGSVSTLKIQRTQQEDSAVYLCASSLSYEQYFGPGTRLTVT.

With respect to this clone: This CDR3 is also generated by other DNA sequences in the sample. J is TRBJ1-5 and V is TRBV2; no firm D call. Germline CDR1 SNHLY, CDR2 FYNNEI. The CDR3 extends over 11 amino acids. V was trimmed by 4 bases and J by 7 bases, leaving 5 bases between them. The CDR3 is CASSGGQPQHF. In DNA form, the CDR3 reads TGTGCCAGCAGTGGGGGACAGCCCCAGCATTTT.

The chain recombines TRBV28 with TRBJ1-1; 9 nucleotides match TRBD1. Germline V gene lookup returns CDR1 MDHEN and CDR2 SYDVKM. V shed 8 bases and J 11 bases; nucleotides not matched to a gene: 27. This CDR3 has 18 amino acids. CDR3 sequence (DNA): TGTGCCAGCGCCCCCCCCCTCCGTCCGGGACAGGGAGATCGTTTTGCTTTCTTT. This sequence encodes CASAPPLRPGQGDRFAFF.

This rearrangement joins TRBV7-3 to TRBJ2-3, with 9 bases identical to TRBD2. J gave up 3 bases and V 5 bases, and 9 bases lay outside the gene matches. In germline, CDR1 is SGHTA, CDR2 FQGTGA. CDR3 length equals 16 residues. This CDR3 is CASSISGRGLTDTQYF. CDR3 bases: TGTGCCAGCAGCATTAGCGGGAGAGGGTTAACAGATACGCAGTATTTT.

The chain links TRBV11-2 to TRBJ2-7; D is possibly TRBD2 (6 bases). The ends were cut back, 2 bases at V and 5 bases at J, with 16 bases in the middle. The CDR3 has 15 residues. Germline CDR1 SGHAT, CDR2 FQNNGV. CDR3 loop: CASSLLDGSLDEQYF. The CDR3 DNA is TGTGCCAGCAGCTTATTAGACGGGAGTCTCGACGAGCAGTACTTC.

The rearrangement links TRBV6-5 to TRBJ2-7; 9 bases agree with TRBD2. The CDR3 is 13 amino acids. Looked up from germline, CDR1 is MNHEY and CDR2 is SVGAGI. J lost 3 bases, V lost 6 bases, and 3 bases had no gene match. This chain's CDR3 is CASRGSGSYEQYF. The CDR3 nucleotides are TGTGCCAGCAGGGGTAGCGGGAGCTACGAGCAGTACTTC.

Notes on this clone: This same CDR3 is encoded by further DNA sequences in the sample. The rearrangement joins TRBV7-9 to TRBJ2-7; TRBD1 is a possible D gene (5 bases). Germline CDR1 and CDR2: SEHNR and FQNEAQ (reference sequence). The CDR3 spans 14 residues. Trimming took 1 base from V and 0 from J, leaving 7 bases between them. The CDR3 nucleotides are TGTGCCAGCAGCTTAGGGACAAACTCCTACGAGCAGTACTTC. Encoded protein: CASSLGTNSYEQYF.

This clone was observed a single time. The sample has other DNA sequences that encode this CDR3 too. The genes are TRBV7-9 and TRBJ2-1, with 13 bases lining up with TRBD2. V trimming: 4 bases; J trimming: 7 bases; junction bases outside the gene matches: 7. The CDR3 contains 16 residues. From germline, CDR1 is SEHNR and CDR2 FQNEAQ (reference sequence). CDR3 DNA: TGTGCCAGCAGCTCGCGACTAGCGGGAGGTCCGAATGAGCAGTTCTTC. The encoded protein is CASSSRLAGGPNEQFF.

In regard to this clone: Other DNA sequences of this sample code for an identical CDR3. The chain uses TRBV27 and TRBJ2-1, with D uncertain. The germline V gene encodes CDR1 MNHEY and CDR2 SMNVEV (reference sequence). Between the trimmed V and J ends, which lost 2 bases and 4 bases, there was a span of 9 bases. This CDR3 comprises 14 residues. The CDR3 region is CASSLRVGYNEQFF. The CDR3 DNA is TGTGCCAGCAGTTTAAGGGTAGGGTACAATGAGCAGTTCTTC.

V usage is TRBV19 and J usage is TRBJ1-5; D is perhaps TRBD1 (5 bases). The V end lost 4 bases, the J end lost 7 bases, and 17 bases lay between the germline ends. Looked up from germline, CDR1 is LNHDA and CDR2 is SQIVND (reference sequence). This CDR3 is built from 15 residues. As DNA, the CDR3 is TGTGCCAGTAGTACCCCCCCCAGGGTCGGCCAGCCCCAGCATTTT. It specifies CASSTPPRVGQPQHF.

This clone was detected once. The rearrangement uses TRBV5-6 and TRBJ1-1; TRBD1 is a possible D gene (5 bases). Looked up from germline, CDR1 is SGHDT and CDR2 is YYEEEE. The length of the CDR3 is 14 residues. V was clipped by 2 bases and J by 0 bases, with 8 bases between them. The CDR3 here is CASSFKGLNTEAFF. The CDR3 DNA sequence: TGTGCCAGCAGCTTTAAGGGGTTGAACACTGAAGCTTTCTTT.

The chain has TRBV13 and TRBJ2-5, with a weak D call TRBD2 (6 bases). V lost 5 bases and J lost 0, with 16 bases in between. The CDR3 has 16 amino acids. Germline assignment: CDR1 PRHDT and CDR2 FYEKMQ (reference sequence). The CDR3 loop reads CASSPRQGGNQETQYF. Written as DNA, the CDR3 is TGTGCCAGCAGCCCCCGGCAGGGCGGGAACCAAGAGACCCAGTACTTC.

On this clone itself: Other DNA sequences of this sample code for an identical CDR3. V usage is TRBV7-9 and J usage is TRBJ2-5; D perhaps matches TRBD2 (6 bases). From germline, CDR1 is SEHNR and CDR2 FQNEAQ (reference sequence). Between the trimmed V and J ends, which lost 3 bases and 3 bases, there was a span of 11 bases. The CDR3 is 14 residues long. CDR3 coding DNA: TGTGCCAGCAGCTTCTTCGGGACTGAAGAGACCCAGTACTTC. Translation: CASSFFGTEETQYF.

The rearrangement uses TRBV27 and TRBJ2-3; 8 bases are shared with TRBD1. Germline V lookup: CDR1 MNHEY, CDR2 SMNVEV (reference sequence). The CDR3 length is 16 residues. V lost 3 bases to trimming and J lost 5 bases; unmatched junction nucleotides: 10. Here the CDR3 DNA reads TGTGCCAGCAGTTTTTATGGCCAGGGGGCAAGAGATACGCAGTATTTT. This encodes CASSFYGQGARDTQYF.

The J gene is TRBJ2-3, the V gene TRBV5-1; D is perhaps TRBD1 or TRBD2 (5 bases each). Trimming cost V 4 bases and J 1 base, with 19 bases left between them. The CDR3 runs 17 residues. The germline CDR1 and CDR2 sequences are SGHRS and YFSETQ. As DNA, the CDR3 is TGCGCCAGCAGCCGAACGACGTGGGAGACAGGCACAGATACGCAGTATTTT. Amino acids: CASSRTTWETGTDTQYF.

This clone was seen ten or more times. The chain carries TRBV6-6 and TRBJ2-7; possible D gene TRBD2, 5 bases. From germline, CDR1 is MNHNY and CDR2 SVGAGI (reference sequence). V was cut by 7 bases and J by 6 bases, with 10 bases left in between. The CDR3 is 11 amino acids. CDR3 in DNA: TGTGCCAGCACCGAAGGGAGCGAGCAGTACTTC. Translating it yields CASTEGSEQYF.

This clone was recorded once. This chain joins TRBV2 and TRBJ2-5; D is unclear. The germline CDR1 and CDR2 sequences are SNHLY and FYNNEI. Trimming took off 8 bases at V and 4 bases at J, with 5 bases between the two ends. CDR3 length equals 10 residues. The CDR3 nucleotides are TGTGCCAGCGGTCGAGAGACCCAGTACTTC. It encodes CASGRETQYF.

The V gene is TRBV27, the J gene TRBJ1-2; a possible D gene is TRBD1 (5 bases). Germline CDR1 is MNHEY and CDR2 is SMNVEV (reference sequence). The CDR3 is 14 residues long. V was shortened by 5 bases and J by 2 bases, with 12 bases between the two germline ends. The CDR3 reads CASSPEGLNYGYTF. The CDR3 bases are TGTGCCAGCAGTCCCGAGGGACTAAACTATGGCTACACCTTC.

V usage is TRBV29-1 and J usage is TRBJ2-1; 10 bases agree with TRBD1. CDR3 length equals 14 residues. CDR1 SQVTM and CDR2 ANQGSEA come from the germline V gene. The V segment lost 7 bases and the J segment 3 bases; nucleotides outside the gene matches: 6. As DNA, the CDR3 is TGCAGCGGACGGACAGGGGGGATCTACAATGAGCAGTTCTTC. This translates into CSGRTGGIYNEQFF.